This T cell receptor beta chain was recovered during a study of T cell changes during pregnancy in multiple sclerosis. Per germline, CDR1 MNHNS and CDR2 SASEGT. The CDR3 loop spans 14 amino acids. Trimming removed 8 bases at V and 9 bases at J, with 17 bases between. Method: immunoSEQ multiplex PCR; TCRdb's copy keeps in-frame clones and lacks some. Of more than 100,000 clones in the sample, roughly nine tenths were seen once. The specimen was peripheral blood, collected after pregnancy. This clonotype originated in a female donor with multiple sclerosis, enrolled in a pregnancy study. The V call is TRBV6-1, the J call TRBJ1-6; D gene ambiguous. For the CDR3, the DNA is TGTGCCAGCCGCCGCATAACCGACTTTTCACCCCTCCACTTT. It specifies CASRRITDFSPLHF.